This paragraph reports one TCR beta chain. Antigen: not known. Repertoires were generated with immunoSEQ multiplex PCR, while TCRdb's copy carries only in-frame clones and drops some. The sample carries under 1 million clones, 80% to 95% recorded once. Only CD45RO-negative cells positively selected for CCR7 counted as naive CD8 cells, so terminally differentiated effector memory CD45RA+ cells were excluded. The data were obtained in a study of shared clonotypes between healthy human individuals. Study-wide findings and caveats: Clonotypes shared by all four donors outscored non-shared clonotypes in generation probability.

The germline CDR1 and CDR2 sequences are SGHAT and FQNNGV. V was clipped by 5 bases and J by 1 base, with 11 bases between them. CDR3 length equals 15 residues. The sample comprised naive CD8+ T cells sorted from blood. The J gene is TRBJ2-2, the V gene TRBV11-2, with D maybe TRBD2 (6 bases). The clonotype comes from a man aged 30 to 39 in good health. The CDR3: CASSHLSGNTGELFF. The CDR3 DNA reads TGTGCCAGCAGCCATCTTAGCGGGAACACCGGGGAGCTGTTTTTT. Variable domain in full (rest from reference TRBV11-2 and TRBJ2-2): EAGVAQSPRYKIIEKRQSVAFWCNPISGHATLYWYQQILGQGPKLLIQFQNNGVVDDSQLPKDRFSAERLKGVDSTLKIQPAKLEDSAVYLCASSHLSGNTGELFFGEGSRLTVL.